These 5 T cell receptor beta chains were sequenced from one sample in a study of T cell responses to AZD1222 COVID-19 vaccine. Some clones are missing from TCRdb's copy, which holds only in-frame ones; the method was immunoSEQ multiplex PCR. Among 200,000 or so clones listed, 85% to 90% were seen once. The sequencing here drew on peripheral blood, taken on day 0 of MenACWY control vaccination. The receptors shown here come from an adult in good health.

The genes are TRBV19 and TRBJ1-2, with D uncertain. This CDR3 has 13 amino acids. Germline CDR1 reads LNHDA; CDR2 reads SQIVND (reference sequence). Trimming shortened V by 6 bases and J by 4 bases, and 12 bases separated the two germline ends. The CDR3 sequence: CASSSTEPYGYTF. The CDR3 coding sequence is TGTGCCAGTAGCTCGACGGAACCCTATGGCTACACCTTC.

The CDR3 DNA sequence: TGCGCCAGCAGCGTGACAGGGGTGGCAGATACGCAGTATTTT. Amino acid sequence: CASSVTGVADTQYF. J is TRBJ2-3 and V is TRBV5-1, with 8 bases aligning to TRBD1. This CDR3 spans 14 amino acids. With V trimmed by 4 bases and J by 4 bases, 5 bases remained unmatched. The germline gives CDR1 SGHRS, CDR2 YFSETQ.

This chain's CDR3 is CASGQLGATLNEQFF. The CDR3 coding sequence is TGTGCCAGCGGGCAGTTGGGGGCGACACTCAATGAGCAGTTCTTC. V and J are TRBV27 and TRBJ2-1; a weak D match, TRBD1 (6 bases). V was pared by 8 bases and J by 6 bases, with 20 bases between. The CDR3 extends over 15 amino acids. From germline, CDR1 is MNHEY and CDR2 SMNVEV (reference sequence).

This chain connects TRBV28 to TRBJ2-3, with D tentatively TRBD2 (6 bases). The V gene lost 4 bases and the J gene lost 0 bases, with 11 bases spanning the gap. CDR3 size: 15 residues. CDR1 is MDHEN and CDR2 is SYDVKM in the germline V gene. In nucleotides, the CDR3 is TGTGCCAGCAGTTGGCCGGGGACTAGCACAGATACGCAGTATTTT. Translating it yields CASSWPGTSTDTQYF.

The genes are TRBV28 and TRBJ1-5, with TRBD1 identical over 11 bases. CDR3 length: 16 residues. Germline V lookup: CDR1 MDHEN, CDR2 SYDVKM. After removal of 4 bases from V and 5 bases from J, the junction contained 7 bases not matched to a gene. The CDR3 DNA reads TGTGCCAGCAGTTCCCCGGACAGGGGGCTCGATCAGCCCCAGCATTTT. Translating gives CASSSPDRGLDQPQHF.